This T cell receptor (beta chain) emerged from a study of HIV-infected children after antiretroviral therapy interruption. A 3' RACE protocol on RNA, with unique molecular identifiers, produced the TCR library. Each CDR3 protein gets one entry after TCRdb re-called the 3' RACE reads with MiXCR. The repertoire consists of some 90,000 distinct CDR3 sequences, with under 8% occurring once and the leading ten covering 0.9% to 1.3%. Study-wide results and caveats: The CD45RA+ naive sort may contain some EMRA or stem memory cells.

Noted treatment: PENTA 11 planned treatment interruption arm or continuous ART arm. Of note for this clonotype: Antigen specificity is unknown. A much larger clone lies one base from this, so it may be a read error.

CDR1 KGHSH and CDR2 LQKENI come from the germline V gene. V dropped 1 base and J dropped 3; count of bases not matched to a gene: 3. The CDR3 totals 14 residues. The starting material was CD45RA+ CD4+ T cells from PBMCs, pooled from several time points, obtained from a donor given antiretroviral therapy, either interrupted or continuous. Subset defined: naive CD4+ CD45RA+ CD45RO- T cells. The source is a pool of human donors with HIV. This chain connects TRBV18 to TRBJ2-7, with 7 bases fitting TRBD1. The CDR3 sequence: CASSPQQGVYEQYF. The DNA for the CDR3 is TGTGCCAGCTCACCACAGCAGGGGGTCTACGAGCAGTACTTC.